This T cell receptor beta chain was captured in a study of spatial heterogeneity in lung cancer (dated by TCRdb to between 2019 and 2020). Regarding the research as a whole: Beta-chain transcripts were consistently detected in greater numbers than alpha-chain transcripts, which likely reflected higher beta-chain transcript abundance. In non-small cell lung cancer, the study made a quantitative comparison of TCR alpha and beta repertoires among multiple tumor regions, matched nontumor lung and blood. At surgery, 220 tumor regions, around 64 matched nontumor lung samples and 56 PBMC samples were TCR-sequenced for both alpha and beta chains. TCR repertoire features were related to nonsynonymous mutation counts determined by whole-exome sequencing of tumor tissue. In the raw uncorrected reads, each unique combination of TCR and UMI appeared more than ten times on average.

The library was generated by 5' RACE. Sequenced using a NextSeq 500. In the TCR library protocol, a unique molecular identifier was attached to each TCR cDNA molecule so that PCR and sequencing errors could be corrected. On the study's bioinformatics: TCR identification, UMI-based error correction and CDR3 extraction were performed with Decombinator tools. TCRs above a frequency of 2 per 1,000, corresponding to the top 1% of the tumor frequency distribution, were defined as expanded. Rényi diversity was computed with the R vegan package after subsampling each repertoire 100 times to 5,000 TCRs. To build CDR3 similarity networks, amino acid triplet string-kernel similarity was used, and CDR3s were connected when their pairwise similarity was above 0.82. In-frame beta chains were kept once TCRdb had trimmed the public reads at Q25 with fastp and called clones with MiXCR. Rows are unified per CDR3 protein, each entry keeping the most common DNA and genes. TCRdb, not the authors, supplied the V and J calls. For this sample the table gives several thousand distinct CDR3 sequences, of which about 2.9% were detected only once. Jointly, the top ten make up around 24% of the sample.

Reading the label with the study, this specimen's time point is: sample taken at primary tumor resection. Samples were obtained from approximately 76 patients with early-stage, untreated non-small cell lung cancer from the lung TRACERx cohort. Without any cell sorting, TCR sequencing was performed on whole RNA extracted either from tumor and nontumor lung tissue or from cryopreserved PBMC samples. Only patients for whom sufficient RNA was available from at least two tumor regions were selected for TCR sequencing. Before selection, tumor and adjacent nontumor lung specimens were reviewed by a lung pathologist. General findings and caveats noted by the study authors: Additional single-cell paired TCR alpha and beta sequencing was considered necessary to confirm, at a functional level, the hypothesis that regional TCRs recognize regional mutations.

A word on this clonotype: The antigen it binds to is not known. Per-base qualities were not stored, and no clone one base away is much larger.

From the cysteine up to the phenylalanine, the CDR3 has a length of 14 residues. Just CDR3 DNA is preserved here, 42 bases in frame from base 1. The V and J ends are trimmed by 5 bases and 0 bases, leaving 9 bases between them. Sequences SGHTA (CDR1) and FQGNSA (CDR2) are obtained from the germline V gene. The material sequenced was normal lung tissue next to the tumor, taken at surgery. The chain is encoded by TRBV7-2 joined to TRBJ2-3; the D gene cannot be named for sure. This clonotype was sampled from a male donor with early-stage non-small cell lung cancer. The base sequence is TGTGCCAGCAGCCCTCATCTTAGCACAGATACGCAGTATTTT. It translates as CASSPHLSTDTQYF.